One and the same sample provided the 27 T cell receptor beta chains below, sequenced in a study of T cell changes during pregnancy in multiple sclerosis. The protocol was immunoSEQ multiplex PCR, while the TCRdb copy is restricted to in-frame clones and leaves out a portion. The sample yields 70,000 to 75,000 clones, about 88% seen once. The material sequenced was peripheral blood, taken before pregnancy. Receptors originate from a female donor with multiple sclerosis, enrolled in a pregnancy study.

The V call is TRBV30, the J call TRBJ2-3, with TRBD1 matching over 7 bases. V lost 4 bases, J lost 7 bases, and 5 bases stayed unmatched. Germline values: CDR1 GTSNPN, CDR2 SVGIG (reference sequence). CDR3 length: 12 amino acids. This CDR3 reads CAWNTGVHTQYF. In nucleotides, the CDR3 is TGTGCCTGGAATACAGGGGTACATACGCAGTATTTT. Full variable domain (rest looked up from reference TRBV30 and TRBJ2-3): SQTIHQWPATLVQPVGSPLSLECTVEGTSNPNLYWYRQAAGRGLQLLFYSVGIGQISSEVPQNLSASRPQDRQFILSSKKLLLSDSGFYLCAWNTGVHTQYFGPGTRLTVL.

In nucleotides, the CDR3 is TGCGCCAGCAGCTTCGGCGTACAGGACTACGAGCAGTACTTC. Translation: CASSFGVQDYEQYF. V gene TRBV5-1 combines with J gene TRBJ2-7; maybe TRBD1 (5 bases). The CDR3 runs 14 residues. Germline CDR1 reads SGHRS; CDR2 reads YFSETQ. V lost 2 bases and J lost 3, with 12 bases in between.

The DNA of the CDR3 is TGTGCCAGCAGTCGGACCGGGACAGGACGGGAAAAACTGTTTTTT. Amino acid sequence: CASSRTGTGREKLFF. The chain couples TRBV6-6 to TRBJ1-4; 8 bases line up with TRBD1. Germline CDR1 and CDR2: MNHNY and SVGAGI (reference sequence). The ends lost 5 bases at V and 8 bases at J; junction bases unmatched: 10. The CDR3 sequence is 15 residues long.

This sequence joins TRBV30 and TRBJ2-4, with D hard to call. Germline V gives CDR1 GTSNPN, CDR2 SVGIG (reference sequence). Trimming took off 0 bases at V and 8 bases at J, with 8 bases between the two ends. This CDR3 is built from 12 residues. The CDR3 spells CAWSVVQDIQYF. The CDR3 coding sequence is TGTGCCTGGAGTGTGGTCCAGGACATTCAGTACTTC.

This clone was counted once. V is TRBV7-2 and J is TRBJ2-3, with D uncertain. This CDR3 region has 12 residues. Trimming took off 4 bases at V and 2 bases at J, with 4 bases between the two ends. Germline V CDR1 and CDR2: SGHTA, FQGNSA. CDR3 DNA sequence: TGTGCCAGCAGCTCCTACACAGATACGCAGTATTTT. It is translated as CASSSYTDTQYF.

V and J are TRBV5-5 and TRBJ1-2; 8 bases match TRBD1. Looked up from germline, CDR1 is SGHKS and CDR2 is YYEKEE (reference sequence). The V segment lost 3 bases and the J segment 4 bases; nucleotides outside the gene matches: 11. CDR3 length equals 16 residues. CDR3 loop: CASSSAPDRATYGYTF. CDR3 DNA sequence: TGTGCCAGCAGCTCCGCACCGGACAGGGCCACCTATGGCTACACCTTC.

The chain links TRBV19 to TRBJ2-4, with TRBD2 matching 10 bases. The J segment lost 4 bases and the V segment lost 6 bases, leaving 9 bases of the junction unmatched. Looked up from germline, CDR1 is LNHDA and CDR2 is SQIVND (reference sequence). The CDR3 totals 16 residues. The CDR3 loop reads CASSPKPAGGKNIQYF. The DNA for the CDR3 is TGTGCCAGTAGCCCTAAGCCAGCGGGAGGGAAAAACATTCAGTACTTC.

The genes are TRBV2 and TRBJ1-1, with a possible D match to TRBD1 (5 bases). The CDR3 contains 11 residues. The ends were cut back, 9 bases at V and 3 bases at J, with 8 bases in the middle. Germline V gene lookup returns CDR1 SNHLY and CDR2 FYNNEI. The CDR3 reads CARGEDTEAFF. The CDR3 bases are TGTGCCAGGGGGGAGGACACTGAAGCTTTCTTT.

The chain couples TRBV10-3 to TRBJ1-6, with 9 bases that match TRBD1. CDR1 is ENHRY, CDR2 SYGVKD, per germline. The V gene end was trimmed by 3 bases and the J gene end by 9 bases; junction bases not matched to a gene: 3. This CDR3 has 14 residues. CDR3 sequence (DNA): TGTGCCATCAGTGATTGGGACAGGGTTTCACCCCTCCACTTT. It yields the protein CAISDWDRVSPLHF.

This chain joins TRBV30 and TRBJ2-5; D is uncertain. The germline V and J ends were trimmed by 2 bases and 5 bases, with 9 bases remaining between them. This CDR3 is built from 12 residues. CDR1 and CDR2 (germline): GTSNPN, SVGIG (reference sequence). The CDR3 nucleotides are TGTGCCTGGAGTACGAGCGATGAGACCCAGTACTTC. This encodes CAWSTSDETQYF.

This chain joins TRBV5-1 and TRBJ2-2; maybe TRBD1 (5 bases). The length of the CDR3 is 17 residues. CDR1 SGHRS and CDR2 YFSETQ come from the germline V gene. V lost 6 bases, J lost 0 bases, and 18 bases lay in between. The CDR3 sequence: CASMMIGVVANTGELFF. The CDR3 bases are TGCGCCAGCATGATGATAGGGGTCGTAGCGAACACCGGGGAGCTGTTTTTT.

The chain has TRBV2 and TRBJ2-3, with TRBD1 matching 8 bases. Germline values: CDR1 SNHLY, CDR2 FYNNEI. This CDR3 comprises 14 residues. The V gene end was trimmed by 6 bases and the J gene end by 2 bases; junction bases not matched to a gene: 4. CDR3 sequence: CASRTGANTDTQYF. The CDR3 DNA follows: TGTGCCAGCAGGACAGGGGCCAACACAGATACGCAGTATTTT.

V is TRBV4-1 and J is TRBJ2-3, with D perhaps matching TRBD2 (6 bases). Deletions cut 4 bases from V and 0 bases from J, with 14 bases between. Germline V gene lookup returns CDR1 MGHRA and CDR2 YSYEKL. The CDR3 is 16 residues long. For the CDR3, the DNA is TGCGCCAGCAGCCCCTGGGGCGGGAAGAGCACAGATACGCAGTATTTT. Amino acids: CASSPWGGKSTDTQYF.

V usage is TRBV7-3 and J usage is TRBJ2-1; tentative D call: TRBD2 (6 bases). Germline CDR1 reads SGHTA; CDR2 reads FQGTGA. The CDR3 totals 12 residues. The V and J ends lost 4 bases and 8 bases respectively, with 9 bases between them. The CDR3, as DNA: TGTGCCAGCAGCTCTAGCGTCCATGAGCAGTTCTTC. The encoded protein is CASSSSVHEQFF.

The chain uses TRBV6-5 and TRBJ1-6, with 7 bases aligning to TRBD1. This CDR3 has 15 amino acids. Looked up from germline, CDR1 is MNHEY and CDR2 is SVGAGI. The ends lost 0 bases at V and 9 bases at J; junction bases unmatched: 5. CDR3 in amino acids: CASSYSIGGGSPLHF. CDR3 coding DNA: TGTGCCAGCAGTTACTCGATAGGGGGCGGTTCACCCCTCCACTTT.

The chain uses TRBV15 and TRBJ2-3; the D gene is possibly TRBD1 (5 bases). The V end lost 2 bases, the J end lost 3 bases, and 9 bases lay between the germline ends. CDR3 size: 14 residues. Looked up from germline, CDR1 is LNHNV and CDR2 is YYDKDF (reference sequence). CDR3 in DNA: TGTGCCACCAGCAGAAGCAGGGATACAGATACGCAGTATTTT. Translated: CATSRSRDTDTQYF.

The chain is built from TRBV18 and TRBJ2-7, with 8 positions matching TRBD1. The V gene end was trimmed by 4 bases and the J gene end by 3 bases; junction bases not matched to a gene: 5. The germline V gene has CDR1 KGHSH and CDR2 LQKENI. The CDR3 sequence is 14 residues long. CDR3 in amino acids: CASSLGTGHYEQYF. The CDR3 nucleotides read TGTGCCAGCTCACTTGGGACAGGCCACTACGAGCAGTACTTC.

The rearrangement joins TRBV7-9 to TRBJ2-7; TRBD2 matches 7 bases. V lost 3 bases and J lost 6; bases outside the gene matches: 11. Germline V gene data show CDR1 as SEHNR and CDR2 as FQNEAQ (reference sequence). CDR3 length equals 15 residues. This chain's CDR3 is CASSFKTGGGSEQYF. CDR3 nucleotides: TGTGCCAGCAGCTTTAAGACGGGGGGAGGATCCGAGCAGTACTTC.

The rearrangement joins TRBV7-2 to TRBJ1-2; 9 bases are a match to TRBD1. Trimming removed 4 bases from V and 4 bases from J; junction bases left unmatched: 7. The CDR3 totals 15 residues. The germline gives CDR1 SGHTA, CDR2 FQGNSA. CDR3 protein: CASSSQGQGGYGYTF. For the CDR3, the DNA is TGTGCCAGCAGCTCACAGGGACAGGGAGGCTATGGCTACACCTTC.

This rearrangement joins TRBV11-2 to TRBJ1-2, with D tentatively TRBD1 (6 bases). This CDR3 spans 13 amino acids. V gave up 2 bases and J gave up 6 bases, with 10 bases separating them. Germline V gene lookup returns CDR1 SGHAT and CDR2 FQNNGV. CDR3: CASSLSPGDGYTF. Written as DNA, the CDR3 is TGTGCCAGCAGCTTAAGCCCAGGGGATGGCTACACCTTC.

The chain couples TRBV30 to TRBJ2-7; no clear D. The germline V and J ends were trimmed by 5 bases and 2 bases, with 13 bases remaining between them. The CDR3 covers 13 residues. From germline, CDR1 is GTSNPN and CDR2 SVGIG (reference sequence). The CDR3 here is CAWFDIWTYEQYF. CDR3 bases: TGTGCCTGGTTTGACATCTGGACCTACGAGCAGTACTTC.

This chain uses TRBV7-9 with TRBJ1-3, with TRBD1 as a possible D gene (5 bases). The length of the CDR3 is 15 residues. Per the germline V gene, CDR1 is SEHNR and CDR2 is FQNEAQ (reference sequence). The ends were cut back, 2 bases at V and 3 bases at J, with 11 bases in the middle. The CDR3 DNA sequence: TGTGCCAGCAGCTTAAATGCAGGGTTTGGAAACACCATATATTTT. This gives the protein CASSLNAGFGNTIYF.

This clone came up once. This chain links TRBV19 with TRBJ1-1, with TRBD1 matching 8 bases. The CDR3 has 14 residues. Germline V gives CDR1 LNHDA, CDR2 SQIVND (reference sequence). V gave up 5 bases and J gave up 4 bases; unmatched junction bases: 6. The CDR3 DNA sequence: TGTGCCAGTAGTCCCAGGGGGCCGGGCACTGAAGCTTTCTTT. Amino acid sequence: CASSPRGPGTEAFF.

In its sample, this clone was seen a few times. The J gene is TRBJ1-1, the V gene TRBV5-1; TRBD1 aligns across 11 bases. Germline CDR1 and CDR2: SGHRS and YFSETQ. V lost 6 bases to trimming and J lost 6 bases; unmatched junction nucleotides: 7. The CDR3 sequence is 14 residues long. The CDR3: CASTPGQGDSEAFF. CDR3 nucleotides: TGCGCCAGCACCCCGGGACAGGGGGACTCTGAAGCTTTCTTT.

J is TRBJ1-2 and V is TRBV5-8, with D unresolved. V lost 2 bases and J 6 bases, leaving 8 bases between the germline ends. The CDR3 is 12 residues long. Germline-derived CDR1 and CDR2 are SGHTS and YDEGEE. The CDR3 DNA reads TGTGCCAGCAGCTTCCGGGATCATGGCTACACCTTC. Its translation: CASSFRDHGYTF.

The V and J genes are TRBV25-1 and TRBJ2-2; possible D gene TRBD1, 5 bases. Per the germline V gene, CDR1 is MGHDK and CDR2 is SYGVNS. There are 15 residues in the CDR3. Trimming took 2 bases from V and 1 from J, leaving 8 bases between them. The CDR3, as DNA: TGTGCCAGCAGTGAACTAGGACAGAACACCGGGGAGCTGTTTTTT. Residues: CASSELGQNTGELFF.

V is TRBV30 and J is TRBJ1-1; D is perhaps TRBD1 (6 bases). The CDR3 contains 15 residues. Germline-derived CDR1 and CDR2 are GTSNPN and SVGIG (reference sequence). Deletions cut 3 bases from V and 6 bases from J, with 20 bases between. The CDR3 DNA follows: TGTGCCTGGAGCGTGGAGTCAAACAGGGTGGCTGAAGCTTTCTTT. It yields the protein CAWSVESNRVAEAFF.